The 3 T cell receptor beta chains in this list originate from one sample, sequenced in a study of blood T cell repertoires in COVID-19. Libraries were prepared by immunoSEQ multiplex PCR; TCRdb keeps only in-frame clonotypes and omits some of them. This repertoire shows around 100,000 clones, 70% to 90% found once; its top ten account for about 5.3%. The sequencing sample was made of peripheral blood. These receptors were collected from a human donor in a cohort sampled during active COVID-19.

The V gene is TRBV28, the J gene TRBJ1-2, with D perhaps TRBD1 (6 bases). The V and J ends lost 4 bases and 2 bases respectively, with 8 bases between them. This CDR3 is 13 amino acids long. The V gene's germline CDR1 is MDHEN and CDR2 SYDVKM. In nucleotides, the CDR3 is TGTGCCAGCAGTTCTACAGGGAACTATGGCTACACCTTC. Amino acid sequence: CASSSTGNYGYTF.

This sequence joins TRBV2 and TRBJ2-5; maybe TRBD1 (6 bases). Germline V gene data show CDR1 as SNHLY and CDR2 as FYNNEI. The V end was cut by 6 bases, the J end by 5 bases, with 22 bases between. This CDR3 is 16 amino acids long. The DNA for the CDR3 is TGTGCCAGCAGGGGGCAGGGGCGGGTCCGAGGGGAGACCCAGTACTTC. Protein product: CASRGQGRVRGETQYF.

The V gene is TRBV7-2, the J gene TRBJ2-2; maybe TRBD1 (6 bases). The ends were cut back, 6 bases at V and 2 bases at J, with 16 bases in the middle. Germline-derived CDR1 and CDR2 are SGHTA and FQGNSA. The CDR3 sequence is 16 residues long. The CDR3 is CASRSTGTTNTGELFF. The CDR3 DNA reads TGTGCCAGCAGATCAACCGGGACAACAAACACCGGGGAGCTGTTTTTT.